Sequencing of this T cell receptor beta chain was carried out in a study of T-cell reconstitution after alpha-beta-depleted transplantation in children. A word on this clonotype: Its antigen remains unidentified.

Unique molecular identifiers were built into the TCRbeta library. Each CDR3 protein is one row after TCRdb ran MiXCR on the PCR reads. This table has 85,000 to 120,000 distinct CDR3 sequences, about 7.5% appearing once. The CDR3 has 13 amino acids. J gave up 6 bases and V 6 bases, and 3 bases lay outside the gene matches. CDR1 and CDR2 (germline): MNHEY, SMNVEV (reference sequence). Findings and caveats of the study: As was reported, about two months after transplant, alpha-beta T cells came from several hundred expanded graft clones. Certain patients had high TCRbeta diversity at day 60, and it came from recipient T cells and thymic progenitors that survived. A year post-transplant, T-cell counts and diversity derived mostly from newly produced T cells.

The chain carries TRBV27 and TRBJ1-2, with 11 bases lining up with TRBD1. The source material was PBMCs, sampled before TCRalphabeta/CD19-depleted stem cell transplant. The receptor was derived from a boy aged 2-9 years with acute lymphoblastic leukemia, due to receive a stem cell transplant. This CDR3 is CASRRTGGDGYTF. CDR3 DNA sequence: TGTGCCAGCAGAAGGACAGGGGGCGATGGCTACACCTTC.